What follows describes a single T cell receptor beta chain. No antigen is known for it. No much larger clonotype is one base removed from it; base qualities were not supplied. The sample belongs to a study of blood T cells in healthy people across ages (dated by TCRdb to between 2015 and 2017). A note on the overall study: Template switching captured roughly one uniquely barcoded TCR beta cDNA molecule per two T cells in model experiments. The donors were divided into four age groups: young (average about 16 years), middle-aged (approximately 41), aged (about 60) and long-lived (approximately 74). Two additional independent replicas of 1 million unique cDNA reads from the same blood draw were analyzed for two donors (one aged 18 to 30 and one aged 80 or older). Age-related changes in TCR beta repertoire diversity were measured in the study by deep sequencing normalized with unique cDNA molecular identifiers.

Donors were a few dozen systemically healthy Caucasian individuals from Russia aged roughly 6 to 90 years. Each donor gave 8 to 10 milliliters of peripheral blood, collected into EDTA-treated Vacutainer tubes. Ficoll-Paque density-gradient centrifugation was used to isolate PBMCs, with at least 7 million per sample. Total RNA was extracted from PBMCs with Trizol reagent, with at least 6 micrograms obtained per sample. The percentages of naive CD45RAhigh/CD27high T cells were determined by flow cytometry on a PBMC aliquot from every donor. Library method: 5' RACE. Data came from an Illumina HiSeq 2500. A second PCR of 7 to 11 cycles was performed with a sample-barcoded 5' primer and a J-beta primer mix. A unique molecular identifier was introduced onto each TCR beta cDNA molecule by a template-switch 5' adaptor carrying 12 random nucleotides. At least 2.5 million CDR3-containing paired-end reads were obtained from each sample. First-strand cDNA synthesis was performed from all RNA using the Mint cDNA synthesis kit, with priming by a TRBC-specific oligonucleotide. Following uracil-DNA glycosylase treatment, a first 18-cycle PCR with universal primers M1SS and BC2_uni_R was performed on all cDNA. Concerning the study's data processing: Normalization of each sample was performed by random selection of 1 million high-quality reads, each carrying a distinct molecular identifier. Reads with shared molecular identifiers were discarded instead of being binned into consensus sequences. CDR3 identification, clonotype clustering and error correction used MiTCR with a Q25 quality threshold and the strictest error-elimination algorithm. Lower-bound total TCR beta diversity was estimated with a nonparametric unseen species model using Euler transformation. TCRdb trimmed the raw reads at Q25, called clones with MiXCR and kept productive beta chains. Every CDR3 protein is listed once, alongside the most common genes and DNA of its rows. These V and J calls derive from TCRdb rather than the authors' analysis. Recorded for this sample are 750,000 to 950,000 distinct CDR3 sequences; around 25% of them occurred a single time. Approximately 2.9% of the sample goes to the ten largest clones.

The CDR3 sequence holds 16 residues, the cysteine and phenylalanine included. Left in the record is the CDR3 DNA by itself, 48 bases read in frame from the first base. Between the V and J ends, shortened by 3 bases and 0 bases respectively, the junction contains 15 bases. From the germline V gene (reference sequence), CDR1 is SGHKS and CDR2 is YYEKEE. Study-level results and caveats: Estimates of total diversity from one million sequenced T cells were regarded as lower bounds and underestimates. Bulk unsorted PBMC profiling prevented conclusive comparison of naive and antigen-experienced compartments. Because donor CMV infection status was unknown, age-related changes in expanded clonotypes were potentially confounded. There was a strong correlation between observed TCR beta diversity and the percentage of naive T cells measured by flow cytometry. As age increased, observed TCR beta diversity per million T cells dropped in a roughly linear way, and a significant reduction was already evident by age 40. Compared with the aged group, the long-lived group had more naive CD4+ T cells, fewer expanded clones and increased TCR diversity, a pattern suggesting age selection.

The sample was also reused in another study, on T cells of mothers and their children. As the second paper documents: Nine systemically healthy Caucasian individuals, comprising three mothers and their six children, were included as donors. cDNA synthesis consumed the entire amount of extracted RNA, loaded at 1.5 ug RNA in each 15 ul reaction. In the second PCR, the M1S primer introduced both the sample barcodes and 2-4 random nucleotides. Each mother yielded over 10 million TCR beta CDR3 reads and each child roughly 3.1 million reads. In both related and unrelated pairs, thymic selection shapes the output of TCR recombination in a similar way, with inherited differences having only a minor effect. Normalized repertoire overlap was always slightly but never significantly higher in related than unrelated mother-child pairs. No persistent microchimeric T cell clones were found, with a detection sensitivity of 85 to 100 clones per million clonotypes. To look for features that set related mother-child pairs apart from unrelated individuals, the researchers ran deep NGS to compare the TCR beta repertoires of mothers and children. Mothers averaged about 40 +/- 4 years of age and children averaged roughly 11 +/- 4 years. After adapters were ligated using NEBNext reagents, the libraries underwent 100+100 nt paired-end sequencing on an Illumina HiSeq 2000. Mother and child libraries were prepared a month apart and sequenced in separate runs to prevent cross-contamination. For each donor, between roughly 450,000 and 2,300,000 distinct TCR beta clonotypes were identified. Naive TCR beta clonotypes were estimated from low-frequency clonotypes matched to each donor's FACS-determined naive share, without sorting.

Sequencing used blood. The receptor was isolated from a boy between 10 and 17 years old in good health. In this chain, TRBV5-5 is recombined with TRBJ1-1, and perhaps TRBD1 as D gene, on 5 matching bases. The DNA sequence is given as TGTGCCAGCAGCTCCCTAGGCTGGGGGGTGAACACTGAAGCTTTCTTT. It translates as CASSSLGWGVNTEAFF.